Shown below are 26 T cell receptor beta chains from a single sample sequenced in a study of siplizumab effects on memory and regulatory T cells. Sequencing used immunoSEQ multiplex PCR; TCRdb keeps in-frame clones, though not all of them. The profile covers tens of thousands of clones, with roughly 90% appearing a single time and less than 0.35% taken by the ten largest. The sequencing input was naive CD8+ T cells sorted from blood. These receptor sequences come from a human donor in good health.

The genes are TRBV6-6 and TRBJ2-5; D ambiguous. V shed 4 bases and J shed 4 bases, with 13 bases lying between them. The CDR3 consists of 14 residues. Germline V gene data show CDR1 as MNHNY and CDR2 as SVGAGI (reference sequence). CDR3 in amino acids: CASSLVQIGETQYF. The CDR3 DNA reads TGTGCCAGCAGTTTGGTACAGATAGGAGAGACCCAGTACTTC.

The chain employs TRBV6-5 and TRBJ1-2, with D perhaps matching TRBD1 (5 bases). The germline V and J ends were trimmed by 0 bases and 4 bases, with 15 bases remaining between them. Germline V gene sequence: CDR1 MNHEY, CDR2 SVGAGI. CDR3 length equals 16 residues. CDR3 bases: TGTGCCAGCAGTTACTCGACTTCGGGGCGATCCTATGGCTACACCTTC. Amino acids: CASSYSTSGRSYGYTF.

The chain couples TRBV14 to TRBJ1-2; the D gene is possibly TRBD1 (5 bases). V was clipped by 2 bases and J by 8 bases, with 21 bases between them. This CDR3 has 16 residues. The germline V gene encodes CDR1 SGHDN and CDR2 FVKESK. The CDR3 sequence is CASSQWGTGGVLGYTF. In nucleotides, the CDR3 is TGTGCCAGCAGCCAATGGGGAACAGGCGGAGTCCTAGGCTACACCTTC.

CDR3 nucleotide sequence: TGTGCCAGCAGCTTAGTTCACAGTGGCACCGGGGAGCTGTTTTTT. The encoded protein is CASSLVHSGTGELFF. The V and J genes are TRBV11-2 and TRBJ2-2; D gene uncertain. V lost 1 base, J lost 4 bases, and 10 bases lay in between. Germline assignment: CDR1 SGHAT and CDR2 FQNNGV. The CDR3 has 15 amino acids.

CDR3 bases: TGTGCCAGCAGTGAAGGGGGATCCTACGAGCAGTACTTC. This sequence encodes CASSEGGSYEQYF. This chain connects TRBV6-1 to TRBJ2-7; D gene unclear. Trimming removed 1 base at V and 1 base at J, with 5 bases between. This CDR3 has 13 amino acids. CDR1 MNHNS and CDR2 SASEGT come from the germline V gene.

The V and J genes are TRBV27 and TRBJ2-3; TRBD2 matches at 11 bases. The CDR3 extends over 18 amino acids. V lost 6 bases to trimming and J lost 0 bases; unmatched junction nucleotides: 11. Looked up from germline, CDR1 is MNHEY and CDR2 is SMNVEV (reference sequence). The CDR3 region is CASSQSVAGGTSTDTQYF. The CDR3 bases are TGTGCCAGCAGCCAGAGCGTAGCGGGAGGGACTAGCACAGATACGCAGTATTTT.

This clone was counted only a few times. The rearrangement links TRBV7-9 to TRBJ2-1, with D perhaps matching TRBD1 (6 bases). From germline, CDR1 is SEHNR and CDR2 FQNEAQ (reference sequence). This CDR3 region has 12 residues. Trimming removed 5 bases at V and 9 bases at J, with 11 bases between. The CDR3 DNA sequence: TGTGCCAGCAGCCCTGGACAGACTGAGCAGTTCTTC. This translates into CASSPGQTEQFF. The full variable domain, in which reference TRBV7-9 and TRBJ2-1 provide the parts outside the CDR3, is DTGVSQNPRHKITKRGQNVTFRCDPISEHNRLYWYRQTLGQGPEFLTYFQNEAQLEKSRLLSDRFSAERPKGSFSTLEIQRTEQGDSAMYLCASSPGQTEQFFGPGTRLTVL.

The chain carries TRBV15 and TRBJ2-7; a weak D match, TRBD1 (6 bases). The CDR3 is 14 amino acids. V was shortened by 3 bases and J by 5 bases, with 14 bases between the two germline ends. CDR1 LNHNV and CDR2 YYDKDF come from the germline V gene (reference sequence). DNA of the CDR3: TGTGCCACCAGCAGTTCCCCAGGGGTTGACGAGCAGTACTTC. Translation: CATSSSPGVDEQYF.

V and J are TRBV27 and TRBJ2-7; D is unresolved. Trimming took 0 bases from V and 3 from J, leaving 12 bases between them. The germline V gene has CDR1 MNHEY and CDR2 SMNVEV (reference sequence). The CDR3 sequence is 15 residues long. Written as DNA, the CDR3 is TGTGCCAGCAGTTTATCGCGACACATCCTCTACGAGCAGTACTTC. Translated: CASSLSRHILYEQYF.

This sequence joins TRBV7-7 and TRBJ2-2; possibly TRBD2 for D (5 bases). The CDR3 covers 14 residues. Germline lookup yields CDR1 SSHAT and CDR2 FNYEAQ (reference sequence). V lost 3 bases and J lost 6, with 11 bases in between. The CDR3 loop is CASSLGEGSGELFF. The CDR3 bases are TGTGCCAGCAGCTTGGGAGAGGGATCCGGGGAGCTGTTTTTT.

V is TRBV7-9 and J is TRBJ2-7; D might be TRBD2 (6 bases). Germline CDR1 reads SEHNR; CDR2 reads FQNEAQ (reference sequence). This CDR3 has 13 amino acids. Deletions cut 3 bases from V and 2 bases from J, with 8 bases between. The CDR3 protein is CASSFGTPYEQYF. The CDR3 nucleotides are TGTGCCAGCAGCTTCGGGACTCCCTACGAGCAGTACTTC.

The chain employs TRBV4-1 and TRBJ2-7; 8 bases are a match to TRBD1. The CDR3 spans 15 residues. The germline V gene has CDR1 MGHRA and CDR2 YSYEKL. The trim removed 3 bases at V and 3 bases at J, leaving 7 bases unmatched. CDR3 bases: TGCGCCAGCAGCCAGGACCGGGACAGGCTCTACGAGCAGTACTTC. Its translation is CASSQDRDRLYEQYF.

The chain joins TRBV9 to TRBJ2-1; TRBD2 matches at 12 bases. The V gene's germline CDR1 is SGDLS and CDR2 YYNGEE. CDR3 length: 17 residues. V gave up 4 bases and J gave up 4 bases; unmatched junction bases: 9. CDR3 DNA sequence: TGTGCCAGCAGCCCTCGACTAGCGGGAGATTTTTACAATGAGCAGTTCTTC. Its protein is CASSPRLAGDFYNEQFF.

This clone was observed once. The CDR3 region has the DNA TGTGCCAGCAGCGCCCCCCATGAGCAGTTCTTC. Protein sequence: CASSAPHEQFF. The chain is built from TRBV6-1 and TRBJ2-1; the D is unclear. The CDR3 loop spans 11 amino acids. V was cut by 6 bases and J by 8 bases, with 8 bases left in between. Germline assignment: CDR1 MNHNS and CDR2 SASEGT.

The J gene is TRBJ1-1, the V gene TRBV19; D is unclear. Trimming took off 9 bases at V and 5 bases at J, with 16 bases between the two ends. Germline assignment: CDR1 LNHDA and CDR2 SQIVND (reference sequence). CDR3 length: 13 residues. The CDR3 loop reads CASQIGSGTEAFF. DNA of the CDR3: TGTGCCAGCCAAATCGGATCAGGAACTGAAGCTTTCTTT.

The J gene is TRBJ2-3, the V gene TRBV11-2; a possible D gene is TRBD2 (6 bases). Deletions cut 4 bases from V and 4 bases from J, with 9 bases between. Germline CDR1 and CDR2: SGHAT and FQNNGV. This CDR3 spans 13 amino acids. This CDR3 is CASSSPGADTQYF. The CDR3, as DNA: TGTGCCAGCAGCTCGCCGGGAGCAGATACGCAGTATTTT.

V usage is TRBV29-1 and J usage is TRBJ1-2; D might be TRBD1 (6 bases). Trimming cost V 4 bases and J 7 bases, with 10 bases left between them. CDR1 is SQVTM and CDR2 is ANQGSEA in the germline V gene. This CDR3 spans 11 amino acids. The CDR3 reads CSVAGGRGYTF. The CDR3 nucleotides read TGCAGCGTTGCCGGGGGCCGTGGCTACACCTTC.

The chain has TRBV27 and TRBJ2-3; D is perhaps TRBD1 (5 bases). The germline V gene encodes CDR1 MNHEY and CDR2 SMNVEV (reference sequence). The CDR3 runs to 15 residues. Trimming stripped 3 bases from V and 3 bases from J, with 13 bases between. The CDR3 region is CASSLAGFRTDTQYF. In DNA, the CDR3 is TGTGCCAGCAGTTTGGCAGGGTTCAGGACAGATACGCAGTATTTT.

This clone showed up just once. The chain is built from TRBV2 and TRBJ2-2, with D tentatively TRBD1 or TRBD2 (5 bases each). Germline-derived CDR1 and CDR2 are SNHLY and FYNNEI. Trimming took off 6 bases at V and 0 bases at J, with 11 bases between the two ends. CDR3 length equals 15 residues. This chain's CDR3 is CASRAGTANTGELFF. The CDR3 DNA sequence: TGTGCCAGCAGAGCCGGGACGGCGAACACCGGGGAGCTGTTTTTT.

This chain uses TRBV15 with TRBJ2-1; weak D call: TRBD1 (6 bases). V was trimmed by 0 bases and J by 7 bases, leaving 16 bases between them. This CDR3 contains 16 residues. Germline V gene sequence: CDR1 LNHNV, CDR2 YYDKDF (reference sequence). The CDR3 reads CATSRDLGRGSNEQFF. The CDR3, as DNA: TGTGCCACCAGCAGAGATCTTGGCAGGGGTTCGAATGAGCAGTTCTTC.

The chain combines TRBV19 with TRBJ2-7; maybe TRBD1 (6 bases). Trimming took 7 bases from V and 2 from J, leaving 12 bases between them. The CDR3 is made up of 13 amino acids. Germline CDR1 LNHDA, CDR2 SQIVND (reference sequence). The CDR3 reads CASKDSETYEQYF. DNA of the CDR3: TGTGCCAGTAAGGACAGTGAAACCTACGAGCAGTACTTC.

The chain recombines TRBV6-1 with TRBJ2-5, with 9 bases fitting TRBD2. The CDR3 spans 18 residues. The ends lost 3 bases at V and 5 bases at J; junction bases unmatched: 16. Germline CDR1 and CDR2: MNHNS and SASEGT. Here the CDR3 DNA reads TGTGCCAGCAGTGACCCCACATCGTCAGCGGGGGGTCAGGAGACCCAGTACTTC. Translated: CASSDPTSSAGGQETQYF.

The V gene is TRBV4-1, the J gene TRBJ2-1, with 7 bases lining up with TRBD2. The CDR3 loop spans 13 amino acids. CDR1 MGHRA and CDR2 YSYEKL come from the germline V gene. The V and J ends lost 3 bases and 8 bases, in that order; junction bases with no gene match: 4. The CDR3 sequence: CASSQGRGDEQFF. CDR3 nucleotides: TGCGCCAGCAGCCAGGGGAGGGGCGATGAGCAGTTCTTC.

This clone was recorded only once. The V and J genes are TRBV7-9 and TRBJ2-1; D ambiguous. There are 13 residues in the CDR3. Trimming stripped 5 bases from V and 6 bases from J, with 11 bases between. Germline CDR1 SEHNR, CDR2 FQNEAQ (reference sequence). The CDR3 DNA follows: TGTGCCAGCAGCCCCTCCAGCACCAATGAGCAGTTCTTC. Protein product: CASSPSSTNEQFF.

In DNA, the CDR3 is TGTGCCAGCAGTGAACGGGGCCGAACTTTCATGAACACTGAAGCTTTCTTT. Amino acid sequence: CASSERGRTFMNTEAFF. The chain is built from TRBV6-1 and TRBJ1-1; the D gene is possibly TRBD1 (5 bases). The V end lost 2 bases, the J end lost 0 bases, and 16 bases lay between the germline ends. The V gene's germline CDR1 is MNHNS and CDR2 SASEGT. This CDR3 region has 17 residues.

V usage is TRBV10-3 and J usage is TRBJ1-2; perhaps TRBD1 as D (5 bases). The CDR3 is made up of 14 amino acids. Germline CDR1 reads ENHRY; CDR2 reads SYGVKD. Trimming stripped 1 base from V and 4 bases from J, with 10 bases between. Here the CDR3 DNA reads TGTGCCATCAGTGAGTGGGCAGGGCTCTATGGCTACACCTTC. It encodes CAISEWAGLYGYTF.